The rows below give T cell receptor beta chains drawn from one sample of a study of T cells after posttransplantation cyclophosphamide. TCRdb keeps only in-frame clones here, not all; method: immunoSEQ multiplex PCR. The sample yields about 22,000 clones, without any singletons. Sequencing was done on a sample of PBMCs. These receptors originate from a woman aged 45 to 65 in good health, CMV-negative, and a related stem cell transplant donor. CDR3s include the opening cysteine and the closing phenylalanine or tryptophan. The D gene is left open where the match is weak. Each size is once, few or many counts, or a class when the clone is expanded.

d_gene: NA
j_gene: TRBJ1-1
v_gene: TRBV7-9
abundance: many
CDR3aa: CASSLLQDTEAFF
CDR3nt: TGTGCCAGCAGCTTACTCCAGGACACTGAAGCTTTCTTT

d_gene: NA
j_gene: TRBJ1-1
v_gene: TRBV9
abundance: many
CDR3aa: CASSPFGGLGNTEAFF
CDR3nt: TGTGCCAGCAGCCCATTTGGAGGGCTGGGGAACACTGAAGCTTTCTTT

d_gene: NA
j_gene: TRBJ2-7
v_gene: TRBV30
abundance: many
CDR3aa: CAWSRGLSSYEQYF
CDR3nt: TGTGCCTGGAGTAGAGGGTTGAGCTCCTACGAGCAGTACTTC

d_gene: NA
j_gene: TRBJ1-1
v_gene: TRBV9
abundance: many
CDR3aa: CASSVGLGPNTEAFF
CDR3nt: TGTGCCAGCAGCGTAGGTCTGGGGCCTAACACTGAAGCTTTCTTT

d_gene: NA
j_gene: TRBJ2-7
v_gene: TRBV5-1
abundance: many
CDR3aa: CASSTTGPYEQYF
CDR3nt: TGCGCCAGCAGCACGACAGGACCCTACGAGCAGTACTTC

d_gene: NA
j_gene: TRBJ2-1
v_gene: TRBV14
abundance: many
CDR3aa: CASSHGFGASYNEQFF
CDR3nt: TGTGCCAGCAGCCACGGGTTTGGGGCCTCCTACAATGAGCAGTTCTTC

d_gene: NA
j_gene: TRBJ2-3
v_gene: TRBV19
abundance: many
CDR3aa: CASSIPRFPDTQYF
CDR3nt: TGTGCCAGTAGTATCCCCCGTTTCCCAGATACGCAGTATTTT

d_gene: NA
j_gene: TRBJ2-2
v_gene: TRBV7-9
abundance: many
CDR3aa: CASSFRATGELFF
CDR3nt: TGTGCCAGCAGCTTTCGCGCGACCGGGGAGCTGTTTTTT

d_gene: TRBD2
j_gene: TRBJ2-5
v_gene: TRBV11-2
abundance: many
CDR3aa: CASSLSSGRGGETQYF
CDR3nt: TGTGCCAGCAGCTTATCTAGCGGGCGTGGGGGGGAGACCCAGTACTTC

d_gene: NA
j_gene: TRBJ2-1
v_gene: TRBV9
abundance: many
CDR3aa: CASSGGSGTRNNEQFF
CDR3nt: TGTGCCAGCAGCGGGGGCTCCGGGACAAGAAACAATGAGCAGTTCTTC

d_gene: TRBD1
j_gene: TRBJ2-7
v_gene: TRBV10-3
abundance: many
CDR3aa: CAISESNSGTGNEQYF
CDR3nt: TGTGCCATCAGTGAGTCGAATTCCGGGACAGGGAACGAGCAGTACTTC

d_gene: TRBD1
j_gene: TRBJ2-1
v_gene: TRBV15
abundance: many
CDR3aa: CATSSRIPGQAETLLYNEQFF
CDR3nt: TGTGCCACCAGCAGTCGCATTCCGGGACAGGCGGAGACACTACTTTACAATGAGCAGTTCTTC

d_gene: TRBD2
j_gene: TRBJ2-1
v_gene: TRBV6-4
abundance: many
CDR3aa: CASSATGTSGYNEQFF
CDR3nt: TGTGCCAGCAGCGCAACGGGGACTAGCGGTTACAATGAGCAGTTCTTC

d_gene: NA
j_gene: TRBJ1-2
v_gene: TRBV28
abundance: many
CDR3aa: CATSGPQNYGYTF
CDR3nt: TGTGCCACCTCAGGGCCCCAGAACTATGGCTACACCTTC

d_gene: NA
j_gene: TRBJ1-5
v_gene: TRBV18
abundance: many
CDR3aa: CASSSLGQLVSNQPQHF
CDR3nt: TGTGCCAGCTCATCCCTCGGACAGTTGGTGAGCAATCAGCCCCAGCATTTT

d_gene: NA
j_gene: TRBJ1-4
v_gene: TRBV14
abundance: many
CDR3aa: CASSQGFRRKEKLFF
CDR3nt: TGTGCCAGCAGCCAAGGGTTCAGGAGGAAGGAAAAACTGTTTTTT

d_gene: TRBD1
j_gene: TRBJ1-6
v_gene: TRBV9
abundance: many
CDR3aa: CASSISGTGYNSPLHF
CDR3nt: TGTGCCAGCAGCATCTCCGGGACAGGCTATAATTCACCCCTCCACTTT

d_gene: NA
j_gene: TRBJ2-7
v_gene: TRBV27
abundance: many
CDR3aa: CASSPTGMSSYEQYF
CDR3nt: TGTGCCAGCAGCCCAACAGGGATGTCCTCCTACGAGCAGTACTTC

d_gene: TRBD1
j_gene: TRBJ2-3
v_gene: TRBV5-1
abundance: many
CDR3aa: CASGLETGGLRAQYF
CDR3nt: TGCGCCAGCGGTTTAGAGACAGGGGGCCTGCGAGCGCAGTATTTT

d_gene: TRBD2
j_gene: TRBJ2-2
v_gene: TRBV4-1
abundance: many
CDR3aa: CASSQDTFSGGFTMRGELFF
CDR3nt: TGCGCCAGCAGCCAAGATACTTTTAGCGGGGGGTTCACAATGAGGGGGGAGCTGTTTTTT

d_gene: NA
j_gene: TRBJ1-1
v_gene: TRBV19
abundance: many
CDR3aa: CASISGGTANTEAFF
CDR3nt: TGTGCCAGTATAAGTGGCGGGACGGCGAACACTGAAGCTTTCTTT

d_gene: NA
j_gene: TRBJ1-5
v_gene: TRBV7-2
abundance: many
CDR3aa: CASSLAPVMGNQPQHF
CDR3nt: TGTGCCAGCAGCTTAGCGCCGGTAATGGGCAATCAGCCCCAGCATTTT

d_gene: NA
j_gene: TRBJ2-6
v_gene: TRBV25-1
abundance: many
CDR3aa: CASSVSGAGANVLTF
CDR3nt: TGTGCCAGCAGCGTCTCGGGGGCTGGGGCCAACGTCCTGACTTTC

d_gene: NA
j_gene: TRBJ2-7
v_gene: TRBV12-5
abundance: many
CDR3aa: CASGLGRAREQYF
CDR3nt: TGTGCTAGTGGTTTGGGCAGGGCGAGAGAGCAGTACTTC

d_gene: TRBD1
j_gene: TRBJ2-1
v_gene: TRBV7-9
abundance: many
CDR3aa: CASSPGTGVDEQFF
CDR3nt: TGTGCCAGCAGCCCAGGGACAGGGGTGGATGAGCAGTTCTTC

d_gene: NA
j_gene: TRBJ1-1
v_gene: TRBV13
abundance: many
CDR3aa: CASRTRDKNTEAFF
CDR3nt: TGTGCCAGCAGAACCCGTGACAAGAACACTGAAGCTTTCTTT

d_gene: NA
j_gene: TRBJ2-5
v_gene: TRBV11-2
abundance: many
CDR3aa: CASSLDRQETQYF
CDR3nt: TGTGCCAGCAGCTTAGACAGACAAGAGACCCAGTACTTC

d_gene: TRBD1
j_gene: TRBJ1-4
v_gene: TRBV18
abundance: many
CDR3aa: CASSPRQGAEKLFF
CDR3nt: TGTGCCAGCTCACCCAGACAGGGGGCTGAAAAACTGTTTTTT

d_gene: NA
j_gene: TRBJ1-2
v_gene: TRBV29-1
abundance: many
CDR3aa: CSVERGNYGYTF
CDR3nt: TGCAGCGTTGAAAGAGGGAACTATGGCTACACCTTC